The T cell receptor (beta chain) under discussion was sequenced for a study of T cells in Graves' hyperthyroidism and ophthalmopathy. Study background: Blood from the periphery was taken at initial diagnosis, before any treatment. Study-level points and caveats: Ophthalmopathy, as predicted by the model, came a median roughly 6.5 months after the prediction. Ophthalmopathy was told apart from stable hyperthyroidism by a 13 V-J model.

Trimming took 5 bases from V and 4 from J, leaving 14 bases between them. The germline CDR1 and CDR2 sequences are SEHNR and FQNEAQ (reference sequence). The CDR3 is made up of 14 amino acids. Researchers amplified the TCR beta CDR3 regions from RNA transcripts. A first-round RT-PCR of the TCR CDR3 used the HTBI primer set. TCRdb reprocessed the multiplex PCR reads with MiXCR, giving one entry per CDR3 protein. The sample carries about 200,000 distinct CDR3 sequences, about 17% recorded once. There are many counts of this clonotype. What it binds is unknown. Criteria for exclusion of patients were uncontrolled infection, other autoimmune disease, pregnancy or lactation.

The origin of this receptor is a man between 35 and 55 years old with Graves' hyperthyroidism. The chain employs TRBV7-9 and TRBJ2-5, with D perhaps given as TRBD1 or TRBD2 (5 bases each). The sequenced sample was blood. The CDR3 sequence: CASSAGAGGETQYF. CDR3 in DNA: TGTGCCAGCAGCGCCGGGGCGGGTGGAGAGACCCAGTACTTC.